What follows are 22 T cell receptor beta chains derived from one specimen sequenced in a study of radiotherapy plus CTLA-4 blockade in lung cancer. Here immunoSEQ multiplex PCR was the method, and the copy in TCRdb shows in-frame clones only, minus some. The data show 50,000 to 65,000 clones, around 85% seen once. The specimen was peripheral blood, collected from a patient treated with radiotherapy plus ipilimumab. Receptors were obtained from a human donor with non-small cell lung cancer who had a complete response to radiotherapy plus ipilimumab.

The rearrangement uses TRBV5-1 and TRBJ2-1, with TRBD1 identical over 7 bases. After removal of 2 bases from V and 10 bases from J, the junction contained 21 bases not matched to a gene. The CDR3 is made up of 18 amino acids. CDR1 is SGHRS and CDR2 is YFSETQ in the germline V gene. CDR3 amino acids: CASSLGDRTRTKFPEQFF. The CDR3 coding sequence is TGCGCCAGCAGCTTAGGGGACAGAACGAGAACTAAGTTCCCGGAGCAGTTCTTC. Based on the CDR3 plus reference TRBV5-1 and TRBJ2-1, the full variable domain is KAGVTQTPRYLIKTRGQQVTLSCSPISGHRSVSWYQQTPGQGLQFLFEYFSETQRNKGNFPGRFSGRQFSNSRSEMNVSTLELGDSALYLCASSLGDRTRTKFPEQFFGPGTRLTVL.

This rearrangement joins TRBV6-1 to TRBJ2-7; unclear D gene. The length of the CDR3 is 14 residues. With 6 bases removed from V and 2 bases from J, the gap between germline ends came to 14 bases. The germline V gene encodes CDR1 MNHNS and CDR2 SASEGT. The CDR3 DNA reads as TGTGCCAGCAGGGTTCAGGCTCAAACCTACGAGCAGTACTTC. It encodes CASRVQAQTYEQYF.

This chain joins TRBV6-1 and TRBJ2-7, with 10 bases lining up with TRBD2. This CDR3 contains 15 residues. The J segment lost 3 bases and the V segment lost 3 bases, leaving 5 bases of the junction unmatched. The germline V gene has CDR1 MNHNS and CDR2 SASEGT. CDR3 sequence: CASSEGTSGNYEQYV. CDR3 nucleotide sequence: TGTGCCAGCAGTGAGGGTACTAGCGGGAACTACGAGCAGTACGTC.

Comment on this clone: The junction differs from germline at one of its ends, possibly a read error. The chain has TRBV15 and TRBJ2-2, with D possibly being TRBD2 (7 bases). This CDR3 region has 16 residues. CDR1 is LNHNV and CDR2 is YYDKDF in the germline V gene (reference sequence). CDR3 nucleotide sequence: TGTGCCACCAGAAGAGATTGGGGGGGCAAAGCCGGGGAGCTGTTTTTT. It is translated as CATRRDWGGKAGELFF.

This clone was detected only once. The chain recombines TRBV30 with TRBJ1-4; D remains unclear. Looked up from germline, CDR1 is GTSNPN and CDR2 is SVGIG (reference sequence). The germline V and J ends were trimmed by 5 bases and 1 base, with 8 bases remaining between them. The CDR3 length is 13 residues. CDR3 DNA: TGTGCCTGGGACATGAAAACTAATGAAAAACTGTTTTTT. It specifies CAWDMKTNEKLFF.

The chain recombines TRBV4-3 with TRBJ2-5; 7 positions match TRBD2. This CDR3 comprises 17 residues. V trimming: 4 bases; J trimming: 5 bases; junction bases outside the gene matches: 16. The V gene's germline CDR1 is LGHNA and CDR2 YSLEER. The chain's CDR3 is CASSPNPTGKGGETQYF. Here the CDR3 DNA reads TGCGCCAGCAGCCCGAACCCCACGGGGAAGGGAGGGGAGACCCAGTACTTC.

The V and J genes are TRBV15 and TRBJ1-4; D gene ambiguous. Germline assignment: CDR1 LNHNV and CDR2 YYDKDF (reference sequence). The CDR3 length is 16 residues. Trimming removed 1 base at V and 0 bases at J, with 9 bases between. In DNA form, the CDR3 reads TGTGCCACCAGCAGAGTGTCCGGGGCAACTAATGAAAAACTGTTTTTT. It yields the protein CATSRVSGATNEKLFF.

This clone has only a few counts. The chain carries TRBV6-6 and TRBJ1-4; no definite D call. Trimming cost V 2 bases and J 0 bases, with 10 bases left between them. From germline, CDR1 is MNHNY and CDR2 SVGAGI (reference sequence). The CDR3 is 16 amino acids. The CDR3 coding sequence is TGTGCCAGCAGTTACGATCCAAGAGCAACTAATGAAAAACTGTTTTTT. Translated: CASSYDPRATNEKLFF.

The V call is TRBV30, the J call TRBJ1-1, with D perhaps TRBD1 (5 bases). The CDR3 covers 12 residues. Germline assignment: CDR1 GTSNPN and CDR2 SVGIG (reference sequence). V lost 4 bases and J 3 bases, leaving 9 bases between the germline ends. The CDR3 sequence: CAWIPGYTEAFF. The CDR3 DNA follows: TGTGCCTGGATTCCAGGGTACACTGAAGCTTTCTTT. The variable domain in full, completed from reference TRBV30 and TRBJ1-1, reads SQTIHQWPATLVQPVGSPLSLECTVEGTSNPNLYWYRQAAGRGLQLLFYSVGIGQISSEVPQNLSASRPQDRQFILSSKKLLLSDSGFYLCAWIPGYTEAFFGQGTRLTVV.

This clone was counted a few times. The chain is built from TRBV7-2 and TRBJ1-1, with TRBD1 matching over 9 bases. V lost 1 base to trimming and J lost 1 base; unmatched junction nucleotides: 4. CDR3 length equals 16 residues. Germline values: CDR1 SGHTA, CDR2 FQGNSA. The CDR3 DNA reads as TGTGCCAGCAGCTTAGAAGGGACAGGGAGGAACACTGAAGCTTTCTTT. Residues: CASSLEGTGRNTEAFF.

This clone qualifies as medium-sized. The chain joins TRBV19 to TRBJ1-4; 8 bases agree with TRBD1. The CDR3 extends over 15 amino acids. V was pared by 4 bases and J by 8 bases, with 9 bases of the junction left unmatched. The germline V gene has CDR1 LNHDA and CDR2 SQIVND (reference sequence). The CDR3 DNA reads TGTGCCAGTAGTACCCGGACAGGGTATTCCGAAAAACTGTTTTTT. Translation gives CASSTRTGYSEKLFF.

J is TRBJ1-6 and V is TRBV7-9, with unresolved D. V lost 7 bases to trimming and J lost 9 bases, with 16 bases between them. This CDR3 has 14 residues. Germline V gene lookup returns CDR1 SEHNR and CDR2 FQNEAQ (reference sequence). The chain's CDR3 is CASTPTTRVSPLHF. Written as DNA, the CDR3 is TGTGCCAGCACCCCGACTACGCGGGTTTCACCCCTCCACTTT.

For the CDR3, the DNA is TGTGCCAGCAGTGAATCCCCAGGGAGGGGTGGCTACACCTTC. Residues: CASSESPGRGGYTF. The chain carries TRBV6-1 and TRBJ1-2; D might be TRBD1 (5 bases). This CDR3 contains 14 residues. V was shortened by 2 bases and J by 7 bases, with 14 bases between the two germline ends. Germline values: CDR1 MNHNS, CDR2 SASEGT.

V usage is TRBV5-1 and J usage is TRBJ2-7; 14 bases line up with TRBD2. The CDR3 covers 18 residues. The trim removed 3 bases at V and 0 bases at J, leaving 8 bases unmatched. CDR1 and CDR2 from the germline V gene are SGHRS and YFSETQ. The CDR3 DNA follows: TGCGCCAGCAGCTGGAGGACTAGCGGGAGGCCGAGCTCCTACGAGCAGTACGTC. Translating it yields CASSWRTSGRPSSYEQYV.

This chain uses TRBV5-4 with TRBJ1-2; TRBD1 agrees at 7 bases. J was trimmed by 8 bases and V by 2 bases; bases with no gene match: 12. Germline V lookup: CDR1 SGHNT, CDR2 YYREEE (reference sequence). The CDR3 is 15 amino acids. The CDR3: CASSFKTGSQRGYTF. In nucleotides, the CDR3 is TGTGCCAGCAGCTTTAAGACAGGGTCCCAACGCGGCTACACCTTC.

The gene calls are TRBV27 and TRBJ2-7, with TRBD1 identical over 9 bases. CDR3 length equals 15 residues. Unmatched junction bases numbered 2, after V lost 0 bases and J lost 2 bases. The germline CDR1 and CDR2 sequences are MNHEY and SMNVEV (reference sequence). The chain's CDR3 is CASSLSDRGAYEQYF. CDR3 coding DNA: TGTGCCAGCAGTTTATCCGACAGGGGGGCCTACGAGCAGTACTTC.

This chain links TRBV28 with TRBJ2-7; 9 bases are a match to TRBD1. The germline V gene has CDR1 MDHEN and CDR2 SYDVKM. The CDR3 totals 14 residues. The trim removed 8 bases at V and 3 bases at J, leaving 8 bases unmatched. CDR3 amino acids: CASFGTGRFYEQYF. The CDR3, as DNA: TGTGCCAGCTTTGGGACAGGGAGATTCTACGAGCAGTACTTC. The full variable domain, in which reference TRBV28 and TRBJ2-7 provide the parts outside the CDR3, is DVKVTQSSRYLVKRTGEKVFLECVQDMDHENMFWYRQDPGLGLRLIYFSYDVKMKEKGDIPEGYSVSREKKERFSLILESASTNQTSMYLCASFGTGRFYEQYFGPGTRLTVT.

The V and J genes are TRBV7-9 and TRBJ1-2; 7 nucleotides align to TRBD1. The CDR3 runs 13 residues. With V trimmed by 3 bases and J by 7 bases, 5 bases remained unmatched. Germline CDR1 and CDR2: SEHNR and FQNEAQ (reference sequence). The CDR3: CASSLRDRAGYTF. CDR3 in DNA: TGTGCCAGCAGCTTGCGAGACAGGGCTGGCTACACCTTC.

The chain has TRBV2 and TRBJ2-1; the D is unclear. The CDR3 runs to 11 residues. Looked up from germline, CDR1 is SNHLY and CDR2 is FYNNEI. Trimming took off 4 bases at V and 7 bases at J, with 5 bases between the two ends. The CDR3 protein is CASSGRNEQFF. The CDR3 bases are TGTGCCAGCAGTGGCAGAAATGAGCAGTTCTTC.

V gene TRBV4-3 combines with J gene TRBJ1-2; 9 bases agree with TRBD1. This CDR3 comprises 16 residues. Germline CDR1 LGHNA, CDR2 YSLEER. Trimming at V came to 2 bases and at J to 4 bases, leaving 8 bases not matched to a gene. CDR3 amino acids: CASSQFSGQGLYGYTF. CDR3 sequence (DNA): TGCGCCAGCAGCCAATTTTCGGGACAGGGCCTCTATGGCTACACCTTC.

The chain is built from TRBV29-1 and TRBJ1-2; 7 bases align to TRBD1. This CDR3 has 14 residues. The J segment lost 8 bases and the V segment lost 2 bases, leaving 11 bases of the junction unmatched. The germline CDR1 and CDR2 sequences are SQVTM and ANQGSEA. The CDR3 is CSVEPFDRVGGYTF. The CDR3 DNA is TGCAGCGTTGAACCATTCGACAGGGTAGGAGGCTACACCTTC. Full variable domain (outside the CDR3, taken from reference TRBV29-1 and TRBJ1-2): SAVISQKPSRDICQRGTSLTIQCQVDSQVTMMFWYRQQPGQSLTLIATANQGSEATYESGFVIDKFPISRPNLTFSTLTVSNMSPEDSSIYLCSVEPFDRVGGYTFGSGTRLTVV.

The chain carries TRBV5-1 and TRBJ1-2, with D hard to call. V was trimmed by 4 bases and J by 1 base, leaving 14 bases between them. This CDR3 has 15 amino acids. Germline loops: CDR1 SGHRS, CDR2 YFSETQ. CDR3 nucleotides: TGCGCCAGCAGCCCCTCAGGAGGCTATAACTATGGCTACACCTTC. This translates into CASSPSGGYNYGYTF.